This TCR beta chain was observed in a study of blood T cell repertoires in COVID-19 (TCRdb year 2020). In the study overall: Collaborator samples came from the United States, Italy and Spain and covered acute and convalescent phases of COVID-19. The prospective study material was composed of cDNA or gDNA derived from T cells, B-cell-depleted T cells, or PBMCs. Subjects who had been exposed to COVID-19, were actively infected with it, or had recovered from it provided the deeply sampled blood TCRbeta repertoires that made up the dataset. The repertoires were released in a freely available public database intended as a resource for research on the immune response to SARS-CoV-2. Samples were obtained from the ongoing ImmuneRACE study (first 160 participants) and from 1,254 subjects provided by 6 global collaborators. Sample metadata almost always included a de-identified subject ID, COVID-19 status, age in years and sex. HLA class I and class II types, where available, came from metadata supplied by the sample provider rather than from assay-based typing. Overall study outcomes, separate from this receptor: The quantity of clinical and demographic metadata differed by source and by participant and was supplied without curation.

The CDR3 runs 14 amino acids, cysteine and phenylalanine included. The only DNA kept is the CDR3, 42 bases in frame from the first base. Ends trimmed: V by 4 bases, J by 6 bases; bases unmatched to a gene: 4. Sequences KGHDR (CDR1) and SFDVKD (CDR2) are obtained from the germline V gene. For this clone: Its antigen specificity is not known. There are no base qualities to consult, and no much larger clone falls within one base.

The immunoSEQ Assay, a bias-controlled multiplex PCR, was used to amplify TCRbeta CDR3 regions from genomic DNA. In the original analysis: Within the assay, amplification of reference gene primers was used to estimate how many nucleated cells each sample contained. Sequence reads were collapsed and filtered to measure the absolute abundance of every unique TCRbeta CDR3 rearrangement. Productive Simpson clonality was computed per sample as the square root of Simpson's diversity index over productive rearrangements. TCRdb took this table from immuneACCESS and kept in-frame rearrangements with V and J called. Such tables lack part of the clones; where checked against another copy, unresolved V genes explain under half of the gap, and the rest is unexplained. V, J and clone size reflect that table, while D and trimming were determined from the DNA. In this sample the table shows over 150,000 clones, 86% of which occur a single time. The ten top clones hold around 21% of the sample.

Collaborating institutions collected whole blood in K2EDTA tubes following their own protocols. For TCRbeta analysis, collaborators shipped samples in one of three forms: frozen whole blood, isolated PBMCs, or DNA extracted from either of those sample types. The rearrangement joined TRBV24-1 to TRBJ2-1; 8 junctional bases match TRBD2. Material: peripheral blood. This sequence was found in a man in his 70s with active or convalescent COVID-19. This receptor has the CDR3 CATSDLGTSNEQFF. The DNA reads TGTGCCACCAGTGACCTCGGGACTAGCAATGAGCAGTTCTTC.